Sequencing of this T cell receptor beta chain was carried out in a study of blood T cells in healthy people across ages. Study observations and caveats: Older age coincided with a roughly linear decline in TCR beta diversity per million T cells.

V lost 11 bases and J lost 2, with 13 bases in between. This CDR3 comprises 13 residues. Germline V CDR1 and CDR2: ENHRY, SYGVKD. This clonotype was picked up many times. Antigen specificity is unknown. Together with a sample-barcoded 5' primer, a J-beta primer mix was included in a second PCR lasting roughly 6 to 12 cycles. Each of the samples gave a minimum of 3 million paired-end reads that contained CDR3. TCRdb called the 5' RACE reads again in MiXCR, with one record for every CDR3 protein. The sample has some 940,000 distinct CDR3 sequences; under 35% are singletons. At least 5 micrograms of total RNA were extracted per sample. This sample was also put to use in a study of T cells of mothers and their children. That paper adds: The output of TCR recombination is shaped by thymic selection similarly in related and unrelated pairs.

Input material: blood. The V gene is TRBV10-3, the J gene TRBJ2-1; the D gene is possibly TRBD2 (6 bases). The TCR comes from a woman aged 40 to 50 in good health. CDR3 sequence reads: CAVLEGTYNEQFF. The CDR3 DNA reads TGTGCCGTCCTGGAGGGCACCTACAATGAGCAGTTCTTC.